This T cell receptor (beta chain) was profiled in a study of graft-versus-host responses after intestinal transplantation. In the study overall: Every recipient underwent anti-thymocyte globulin induction, then tacrolimus and steroids for two to three years. Findings and limits, study-wide: The marrow of recipients harbored GvH clones, and ileum or blood showed some of them first.

The CDR3 is made up of 15 amino acids. Trimming removed 2 bases from V and 1 base from J, with 11 bases in between. Germline lookup yields CDR1 SGHKS and CDR2 YYEKEE (reference sequence). To note about this clone: The antigen is unknown.

Sequenced by immunoSEQ multiplex PCR; TCRdb stores in-frame clones only, minus some. The data show tens of thousands of clones, roughly nine tenths seen once. The chain couples TRBV5-5 to TRBJ2-3; D not certain. This clonotype was obtained from a human patient who received an intestinal transplant, so some T cells may come from the graft donor. This material consisted of PBMCs, taken around 330 days after intestinal transplant. The CDR3 DNA reads TGTGCCAGCAGCTTTTTATTGACTCGCACAGATACGCAGTATTTT. Translating it yields CASSFLLTRTDTQYF.